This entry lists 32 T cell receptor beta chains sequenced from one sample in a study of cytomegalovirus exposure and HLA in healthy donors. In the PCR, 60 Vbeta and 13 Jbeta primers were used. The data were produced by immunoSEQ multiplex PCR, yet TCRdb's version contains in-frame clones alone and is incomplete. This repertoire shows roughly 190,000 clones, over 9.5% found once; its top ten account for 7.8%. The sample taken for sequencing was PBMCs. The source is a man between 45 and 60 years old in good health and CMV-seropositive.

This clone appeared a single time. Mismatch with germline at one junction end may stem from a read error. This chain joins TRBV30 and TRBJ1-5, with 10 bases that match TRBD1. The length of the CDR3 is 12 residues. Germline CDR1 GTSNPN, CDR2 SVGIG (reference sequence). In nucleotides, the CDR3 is TGTGCCTGGGGACAGGGGGATCAGCCCCAGAATTTT. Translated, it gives CAWGQGDQPQNF.

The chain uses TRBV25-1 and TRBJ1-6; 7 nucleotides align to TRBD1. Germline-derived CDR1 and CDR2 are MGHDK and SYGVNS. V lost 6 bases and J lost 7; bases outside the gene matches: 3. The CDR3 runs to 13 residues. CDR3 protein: CASSYRGNSPLHF. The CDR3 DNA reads TGTGCCAGCAGCTACAGGGGAAATTCACCCCTCCACTTT.

CDR3 DNA sequence: TGTGCCACCAGCAGCGACGACGATTCTAGAGAGCAGTACGTC. It encodes CATSSDDDSREQYV. The chain is built from TRBV15 and TRBJ2-7, with D unresolved. Germline V gene data show CDR1 as LNHNV and CDR2 as YYDKDF (reference sequence). V lost 3 bases, J lost 7 bases, and 16 bases lay in between. This CDR3 comprises 14 residues.

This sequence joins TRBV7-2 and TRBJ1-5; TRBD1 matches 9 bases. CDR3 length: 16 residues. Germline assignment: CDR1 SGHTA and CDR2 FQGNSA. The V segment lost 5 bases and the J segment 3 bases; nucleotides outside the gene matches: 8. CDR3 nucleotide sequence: TGTGCCAGCAGCGTACACGGGACAGGGTTCAATCAGCCCCAGCATTTT. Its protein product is CASSVHGTGFNQPQHF.

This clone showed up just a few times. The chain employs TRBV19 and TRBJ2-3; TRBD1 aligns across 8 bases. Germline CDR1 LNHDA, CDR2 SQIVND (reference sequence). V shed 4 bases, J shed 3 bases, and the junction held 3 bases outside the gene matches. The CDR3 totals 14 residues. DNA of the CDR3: TGTGCCAGTAGTAGTACAGGGGGAACAGATACGCAGTATTTT. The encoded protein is CASSSTGGTDTQYF.

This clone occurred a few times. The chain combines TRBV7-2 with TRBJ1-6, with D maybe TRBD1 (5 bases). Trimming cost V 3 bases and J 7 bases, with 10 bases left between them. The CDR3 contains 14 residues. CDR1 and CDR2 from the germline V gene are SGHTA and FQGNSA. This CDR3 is CASSLYSGNSPLHF. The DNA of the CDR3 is TGTGCCAGCAGCTTGTACTCAGGGAATTCACCCCTCCACTTT. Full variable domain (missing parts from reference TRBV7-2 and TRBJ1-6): GAGVSQSPSNKVTEKGKDVELRCDPISGHTALYWYRQSLGQGLEFLIYFQGNSAPDKSGLPSDRFSAERTGGSVSTLTIQRTQQEDSAVYLCASSLYSGNSPLHFGNGTRLTVT.

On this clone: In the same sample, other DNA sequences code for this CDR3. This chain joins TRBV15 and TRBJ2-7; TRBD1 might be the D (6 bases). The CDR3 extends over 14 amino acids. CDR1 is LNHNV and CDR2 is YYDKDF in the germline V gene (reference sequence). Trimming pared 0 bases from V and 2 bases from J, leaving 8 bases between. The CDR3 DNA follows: TGTGCCACCAGCAGAGACAGGGGTCCCTACGAGCAGTACTTC. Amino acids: CATSRDRGPYEQYF.

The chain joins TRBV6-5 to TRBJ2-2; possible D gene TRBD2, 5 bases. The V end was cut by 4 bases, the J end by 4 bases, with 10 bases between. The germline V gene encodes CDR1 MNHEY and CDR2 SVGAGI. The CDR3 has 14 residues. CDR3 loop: CASSSTRPTGELFF. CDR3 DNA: TGTGCCAGCAGTTCCACTAGACCCACCGGGGAGCTGTTTTTT.

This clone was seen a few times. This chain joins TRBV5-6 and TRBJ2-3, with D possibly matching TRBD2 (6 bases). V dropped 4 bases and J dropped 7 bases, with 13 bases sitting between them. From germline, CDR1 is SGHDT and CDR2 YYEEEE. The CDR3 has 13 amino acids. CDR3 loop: CASSRGTTNTQYF. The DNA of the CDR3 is TGTGCCAGCAGCCGCGGGACGACCAATACGCAGTATTTT.

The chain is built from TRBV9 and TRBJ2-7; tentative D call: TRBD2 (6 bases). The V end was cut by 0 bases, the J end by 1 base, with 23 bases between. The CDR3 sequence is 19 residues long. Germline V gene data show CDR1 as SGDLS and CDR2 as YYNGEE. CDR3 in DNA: TGTGCCAGCAGCGTAGGAATCGGCGGGTCGCGGGGTAGTTCCTACGAGCAGTACGTC. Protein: CASSVGIGGSRGSSYEQYV.

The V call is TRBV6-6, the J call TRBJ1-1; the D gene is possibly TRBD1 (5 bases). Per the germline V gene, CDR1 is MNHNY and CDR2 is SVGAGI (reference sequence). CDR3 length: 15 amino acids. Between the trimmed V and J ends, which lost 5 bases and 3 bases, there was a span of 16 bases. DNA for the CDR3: TGTGCCAGCAGTGACAGAGGCTGGGCCGACACTGAAGCTTTCTTT. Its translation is CASSDRGWADTEAFF.

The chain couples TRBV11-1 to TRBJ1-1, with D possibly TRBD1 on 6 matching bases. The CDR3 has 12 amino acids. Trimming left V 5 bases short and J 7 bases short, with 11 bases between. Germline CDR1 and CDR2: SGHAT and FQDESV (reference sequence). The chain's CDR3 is CASSVHRVEAFF. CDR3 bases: TGTGCCAGCAGCGTACACAGGGTTGAAGCTTTCTTT.

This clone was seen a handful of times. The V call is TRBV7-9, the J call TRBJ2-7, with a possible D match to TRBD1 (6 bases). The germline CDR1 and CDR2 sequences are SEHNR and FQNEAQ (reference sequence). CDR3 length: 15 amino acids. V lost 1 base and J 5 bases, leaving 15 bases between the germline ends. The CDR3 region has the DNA TGTGCCAGCAGCTTAGGGAACAGTCAGGGGCACGAGCAGTACTTC. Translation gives CASSLGNSQGHEQYF.

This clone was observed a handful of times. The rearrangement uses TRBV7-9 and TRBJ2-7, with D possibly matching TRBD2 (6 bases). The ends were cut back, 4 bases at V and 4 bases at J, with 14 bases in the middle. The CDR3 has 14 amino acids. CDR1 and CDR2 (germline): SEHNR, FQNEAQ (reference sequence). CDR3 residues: CASSYNLREYEQYF. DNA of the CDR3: TGTGCCAGCAGCTACAACCTCCGGGAGTACGAGCAGTACTTC. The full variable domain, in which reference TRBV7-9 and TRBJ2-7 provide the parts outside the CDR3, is DTGVSQNPRHKITKRGQNVTFRCDPISEHNRLYWYRQTLGQGPEFLTYFQNEAQLEKSRLLSDRFSAERPKGSFSTLEIQRTEQGDSAMYLCASSYNLREYEQYFGPGTRLTVT.

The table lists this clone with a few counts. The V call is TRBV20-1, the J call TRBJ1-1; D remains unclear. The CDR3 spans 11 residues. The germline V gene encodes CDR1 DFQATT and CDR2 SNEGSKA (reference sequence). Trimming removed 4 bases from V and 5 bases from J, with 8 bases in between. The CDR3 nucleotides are TGCAGTGCTAATCGCGGGACTGAAGCTTTCTTT. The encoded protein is CSANRGTEAFF.

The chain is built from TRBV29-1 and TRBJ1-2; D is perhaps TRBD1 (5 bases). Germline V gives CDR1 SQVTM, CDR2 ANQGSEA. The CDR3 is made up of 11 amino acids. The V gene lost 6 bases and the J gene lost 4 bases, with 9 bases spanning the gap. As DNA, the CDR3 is TGCAGCGTGGACGGGGGCTATGGCTACACCTTC. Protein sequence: CSVDGGYGYTF.

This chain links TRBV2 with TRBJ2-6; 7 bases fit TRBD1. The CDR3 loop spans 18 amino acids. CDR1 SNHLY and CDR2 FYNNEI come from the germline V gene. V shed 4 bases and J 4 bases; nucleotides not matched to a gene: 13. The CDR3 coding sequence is TGTGCCAGCAGTGGGGAGAGGGGGCAAGGTTCCGGGGCCAACGTCCTGACTTTC. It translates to CASSGERGQGSGANVLTF. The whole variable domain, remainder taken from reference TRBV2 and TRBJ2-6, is EPEVTQTPSHQVTQMGQEVILRCVPISNHLYFYWYRQILGQKVEFLVSFYNNEISEKSEIFDDQFSVERPDGSNFTLKIRSTKLEDSAMYFCASSGERGQGSGANVLTFGAGSRLTVL.

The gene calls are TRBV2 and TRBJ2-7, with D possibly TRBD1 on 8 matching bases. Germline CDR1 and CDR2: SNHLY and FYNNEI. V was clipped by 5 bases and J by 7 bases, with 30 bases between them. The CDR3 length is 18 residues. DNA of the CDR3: TGTGCCAGCAGTTCGCGCCCCGGGGGGACAGGTGTAGTCAGGGAGCAGTACGTC. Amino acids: CASSSRPGGTGVVREQYV.

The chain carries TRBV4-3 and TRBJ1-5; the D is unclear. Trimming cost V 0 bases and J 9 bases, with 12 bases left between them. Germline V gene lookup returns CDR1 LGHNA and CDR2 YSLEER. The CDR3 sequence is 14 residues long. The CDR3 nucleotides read TGCGCCAGCAGCCAAGATGCGAGAGGGCTGCCCCAGCATTTT. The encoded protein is CASSQDARGLPQHF.

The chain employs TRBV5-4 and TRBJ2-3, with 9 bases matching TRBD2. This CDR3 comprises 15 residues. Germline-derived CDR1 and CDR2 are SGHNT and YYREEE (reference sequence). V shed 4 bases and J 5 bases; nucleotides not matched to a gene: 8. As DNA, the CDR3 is TGTGCCAGCAGCCCCCCGGGACTAGCTAAAGATACGCAGTATTTT. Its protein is CASSPPGLAKDTQYF. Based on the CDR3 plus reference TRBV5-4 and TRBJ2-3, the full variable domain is ETGVTQSPTHLIKTRGQQVTLRCSSQSGHNTVSWYQQALGQGPQFIFQYYREEENGRGNFPPRFSGLQFPNYSSELNVNALELDDSALYLCASSPPGLAKDTQYFGPGTRLTVL.

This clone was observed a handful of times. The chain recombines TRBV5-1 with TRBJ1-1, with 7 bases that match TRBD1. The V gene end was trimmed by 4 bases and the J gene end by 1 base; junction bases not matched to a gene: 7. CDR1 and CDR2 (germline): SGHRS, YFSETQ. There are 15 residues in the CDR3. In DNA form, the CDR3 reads TGCGCCAGCAGCCTCGATACAGGGGCGAACACTGAAGCTTTCTTT. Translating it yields CASSLDTGANTEAFF.

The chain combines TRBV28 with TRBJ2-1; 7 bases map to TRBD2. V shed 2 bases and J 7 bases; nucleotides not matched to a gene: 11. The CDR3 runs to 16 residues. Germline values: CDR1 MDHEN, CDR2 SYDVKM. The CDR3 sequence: CASSLKRLAALNEQFF. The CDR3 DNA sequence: TGTGCCAGCAGTTTAAAGCGGCTAGCGGCGCTAAATGAGCAGTTCTTC.

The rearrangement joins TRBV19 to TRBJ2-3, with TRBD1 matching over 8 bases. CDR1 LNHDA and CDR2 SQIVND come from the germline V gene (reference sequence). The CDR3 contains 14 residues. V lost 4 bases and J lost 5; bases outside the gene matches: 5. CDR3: CASSSTGGIDTQYF. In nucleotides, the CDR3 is TGTGCCAGTAGTAGTACAGGGGGAATAGATACGCAGTATTTT.

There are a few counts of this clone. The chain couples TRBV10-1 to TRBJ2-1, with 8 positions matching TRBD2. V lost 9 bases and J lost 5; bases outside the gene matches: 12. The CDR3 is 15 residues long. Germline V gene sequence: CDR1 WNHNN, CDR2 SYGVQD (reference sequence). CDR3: CARKVGAGENNEQFF. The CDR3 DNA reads TGCGCCAGGAAGGTAGGAGCGGGGGAAAACAATGAGCAGTTCTTC.

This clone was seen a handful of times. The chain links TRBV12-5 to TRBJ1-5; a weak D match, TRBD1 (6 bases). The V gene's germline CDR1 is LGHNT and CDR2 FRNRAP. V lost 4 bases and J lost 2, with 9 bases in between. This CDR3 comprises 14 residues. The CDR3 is CASGSGQRNQPQHF. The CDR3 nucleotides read TGTGCTAGTGGTTCTGGACAGCGCAATCAGCCCCAGCATTTT.

The CDR3 loop reads CASSPPGSDKNIQYF. DNA of the CDR3: TGTGCCAGCAGTCCCCCCGGGTCTGACAAAAACATTCAGTACTTC. The chain employs TRBV6-5 and TRBJ2-4; D not certain. Germline CDR1 reads MNHEY; CDR2 reads SVGAGI. Trimming stripped 5 bases from V and 3 bases from J, with 14 bases between. This CDR3 has 15 residues.

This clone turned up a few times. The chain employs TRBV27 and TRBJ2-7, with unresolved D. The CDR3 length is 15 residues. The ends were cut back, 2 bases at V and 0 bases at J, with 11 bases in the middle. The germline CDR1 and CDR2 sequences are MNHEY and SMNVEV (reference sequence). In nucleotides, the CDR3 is TGTGCCAGCAGTTTAGGTCAGGTCCCCTCCTACGAGCAGTACTTC. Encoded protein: CASSLGQVPSYEQYF.

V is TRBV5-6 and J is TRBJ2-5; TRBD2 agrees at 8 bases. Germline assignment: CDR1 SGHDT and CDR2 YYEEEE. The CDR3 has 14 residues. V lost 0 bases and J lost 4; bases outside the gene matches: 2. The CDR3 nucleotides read TGTGCCAGCAGCTTGGTTAGCGGGGCAGAGACCCAGTACTTC. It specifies CASSLVSGAETQYF. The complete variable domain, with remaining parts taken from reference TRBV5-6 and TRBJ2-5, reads DAGVTQSPTHLIKTRGQQVTLRCSPKSGHDTVSWYQQALGQGPQFIFQYYEEEERQRGNFPDRFSGHQFPNYSSELNVNALLLGDSALYLCASSLVSGAETQYFGPGTRLLVL.

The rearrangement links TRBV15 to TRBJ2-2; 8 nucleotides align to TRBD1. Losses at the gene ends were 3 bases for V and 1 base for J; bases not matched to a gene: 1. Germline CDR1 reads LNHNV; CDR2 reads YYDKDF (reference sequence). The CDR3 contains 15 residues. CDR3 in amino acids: CATSRGTGNTGELFF. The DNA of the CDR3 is TGTGCCACCAGCAGGGGGACAGGGAACACCGGGGAGCTGTTTTTT.

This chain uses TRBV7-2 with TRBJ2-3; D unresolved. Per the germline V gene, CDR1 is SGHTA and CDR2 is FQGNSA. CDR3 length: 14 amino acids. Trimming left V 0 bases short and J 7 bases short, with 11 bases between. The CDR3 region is CASSLAHGENTQYF. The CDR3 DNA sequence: TGTGCCAGCAGCTTAGCGCATGGAGAAAATACGCAGTATTTT.

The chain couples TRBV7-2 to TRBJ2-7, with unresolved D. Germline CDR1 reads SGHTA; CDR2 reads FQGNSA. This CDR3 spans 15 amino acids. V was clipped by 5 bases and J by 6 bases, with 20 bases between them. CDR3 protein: CASSPTTDHVGEQYF. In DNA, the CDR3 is TGTGCCAGCAGCCCGACCACAGACCATGTTGGCGAGCAGTACTTC.

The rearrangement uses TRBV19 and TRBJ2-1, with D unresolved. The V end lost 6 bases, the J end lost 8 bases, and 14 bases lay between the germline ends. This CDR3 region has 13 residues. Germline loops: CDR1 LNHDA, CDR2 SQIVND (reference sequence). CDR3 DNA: TGTGCCAGTAGGGAACCCCCGAGCGATGAGCAGTTCTTC. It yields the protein CASREPPSDEQFF.